This T cell receptor (beta chain) was captured in a study of T-cell reconstitution after alpha-beta-depleted transplantation in children. Regarding the study as a whole: Surviving thymic progenitors and recipient T cells were the source of high TCRbeta diversity at day 60 in some patients. About two months after transplant, alpha-beta T cells reportedly came from several hundred expanded graft clones. Diversity and T-cell counts at one year after transplant derived mostly from new T cells.

Trimming left V 5 bases short and J 0 bases short, with 11 bases between. The germline CDR1 and CDR2 sequences are SGHRS and YFSETQ. The CDR3 is 14 amino acids. Unique molecular identifiers were used to barcode this TCRbeta library. TCRdb re-analysed the PCR reads in MiXCR, keeping a single row per CDR3 protein. The table shows 550,000 to 800,000 distinct CDR3 sequences, with around 12% occurring only once. This clonotype was observed many times. Its antigen is undetermined. The clonotype comes from a girl aged 2 to 9 with congenital amegakaryocytic thrombocytopenia, due to receive a stem cell transplant. The sample consisted of PBMCs, taken before TCRalphabeta/CD19-depleted stem cell transplant. The chain couples TRBV5-1 to TRBJ1-2; tentative D call: TRBD1 (5 bases). CDR3 region: CASRTASTNYGYTF. The CDR3 DNA sequence: TGCGCCAGCAGGACAGCCTCGACTAACTATGGCTACACCTTC.